The 27 T cell receptor beta chains reported below all come from one sample, sequenced in a study of cytomegalovirus exposure and HLA in healthy donors. With 60 Vbeta and 13 Jbeta primers, the PCR was carried out. Clones were sequenced by immunoSEQ multiplex PCR, and TCRdb holds only the in-frame ones, with some missing. Of about 150,000 clones listed, 60% to 80% were seen once; the top ten hold less than 2%. The sequencing sample was made of PBMCs. The receptors shown here come from a woman aged 25 to 39 in good health and CMV-seronegative.

The gene calls are TRBV4-3 and TRBJ1-1, with D perhaps TRBD1 (6 bases). The CDR3 has 15 amino acids. Trimming removed 0 bases from V and 3 bases from J, with 11 bases in between. The germline V gene has CDR1 LGHNA and CDR2 YSLEER. CDR3 sequence (DNA): TGCGCCAGCAGCCAAGATTGGGGGCGGGACACTGAAGCTTTCTTT. Its protein product is CASSQDWGRDTEAFF.

DNA for the CDR3: TGTGCCAGCAGCGAAGGTCGGGGGGGGCCGGTCGAGCAGTACTTC. Its protein product is CASSEGRGGPVEQYF. J is TRBJ2-7 and V is TRBV9; 8 positions match TRBD2. V lost 3 bases to trimming and J lost 6 bases; unmatched junction nucleotides: 11. This CDR3 is 15 amino acids long. CDR1 and CDR2 from the germline V gene are SGDLS and YYNGEE. Full variable domain (missing parts from reference TRBV9 and TRBJ2-7): DSGVTQTPKHLITATGQRVTLRCSPRSGDLSVYWYQQSLDQGLQFLIQYYNGEERAKGNILERFSAQQFPDLHSELNLSSLELGDSALYFCASSEGRGGPVEQYFGPGTRLTVT.

The rearrangement uses TRBV4-2 and TRBJ2-7; 7 bases fit TRBD2. The CDR3 totals 13 residues. The ends lost 4 bases at V and 0 bases at J; junction bases unmatched: 0. Germline loops: CDR1 LGHNA, CDR2 YNFKEQ. This chain's CDR3 is CASSPSGSYEQYF. In DNA form, the CDR3 reads TGTGCCAGCAGCCCTAGCGGCTCCTACGAGCAGTACTTC.

The chain has TRBV5-1 and TRBJ2-5, with 15 bases aligning to TRBD2. The ends lost 0 bases at V and 4 bases at J; junction bases unmatched: 7. The CDR3 spans 18 residues. Germline CDR1 and CDR2: SGHRS and YFSETQ. CDR3 loop: CASSLVRPGLAGGETQYF. The DNA of the CDR3 is TGCGCCAGCAGCTTGGTCCGACCGGGACTAGCGGGAGGAGAGACCCAGTACTTC.

The chain employs TRBV5-4 and TRBJ2-2; maybe TRBD1 (5 bases). CDR1 is SGHNT and CDR2 is YYREEE in the germline V gene (reference sequence). The length of the CDR3 is 15 residues. The V gene lost 6 bases and the J gene lost 0 bases, with 12 bases spanning the gap. The CDR3 sequence: CASKTQGTNTGELFF. The CDR3 region has the DNA TGTGCCAGCAAGACCCAGGGTACGAACACCGGGGAGCTGTTTTTT.

The CDR3: CASSLIDSSYNSPLHF. In DNA form, the CDR3 reads TGCGCCAGCAGCTTGATAGATAGCTCCTATAATTCACCCCTCCACTTT. V gene TRBV5-1 combines with J gene TRBJ1-6; D ambiguous. CDR1 and CDR2 from the germline V gene are SGHRS and YFSETQ. This CDR3 region has 16 residues. Trimming shortened V by 1 base and J by 0 bases, and 8 bases separated the two germline ends.

This rearrangement joins TRBV5-4 to TRBJ2-2; possible D gene TRBD2, 6 bases. Germline CDR1 and CDR2: SGHNT and YYREEE (reference sequence). This CDR3 comprises 16 residues. Trimming pared 0 bases from V and 0 bases from J, leaving 9 bases between. The DNA of the CDR3 is TGTGCCAGCAGCTTGGCCGAGCGGGCGAACACCGGGGAGCTGTTTTTT. Translating it yields CASSLAERANTGELFF.

This chain connects TRBV5-6 to TRBJ2-6, with 9 bases lining up with TRBD1. The V gene's germline CDR1 is SGHDT and CDR2 YYEEEE. There are 15 residues in the CDR3. The ends lost 3 bases at V and 3 bases at J; junction bases unmatched: 1. CDR3 sequence reads: CASSWGQGGANVLTF. CDR3 sequence (DNA): TGTGCCAGCAGCTGGGGACAGGGTGGGGCCAACGTCCTGACTTTC.

This chain joins TRBV6-5 and TRBJ2-1; 10 bases fit TRBD1. The CDR3 runs to 14 residues. V lost 6 bases and J lost 6; bases outside the gene matches: 5. CDR1 MNHEY and CDR2 SVGAGI come from the germline V gene. CDR3 protein: CASSARTGGNEQFF. CDR3 coding DNA: TGTGCCAGCAGCGCCCGGACAGGGGGCAATGAGCAGTTCTTC.

The J gene is TRBJ1-1, the V gene TRBV11-2; 9 bases line up with TRBD1. Losses at the gene ends were 4 bases for V and 0 bases for J; bases not matched to a gene: 6. The CDR3 covers 16 residues. Per germline, CDR1 SGHAT and CDR2 FQNNGV. The CDR3 is CASSYNTGGLNTEAFF. The CDR3 DNA sequence: TGTGCCAGCAGCTATAATACAGGGGGCTTGAACACTGAAGCTTTCTTT.

The V call is TRBV7-2, the J call TRBJ2-2, with TRBD1 as a possible D gene (5 bases). CDR3 length equals 17 residues. Germline values: CDR1 SGHTA, CDR2 FQGNSA. Trimming took off 4 bases at V and 5 bases at J, with 20 bases between the two ends. The CDR3, as DNA: TGTGCCAGCAGCTCCCAAATCACCGTAGGGGTGACCGGGGAGCTGTTTTTT. Protein: CASSSQITVGVTGELFF.

The CDR3 sequence is CASSQTGAGYTF. CDR3 bases: TGCGCCAGCAGCCAGACAGGGGCTGGCTACACCTTC. The gene calls are TRBV5-1 and TRBJ1-2; the match to TRBD1 covers 8 bases. The V gene's germline CDR1 is SGHRS and CDR2 YFSETQ. The CDR3 covers 12 residues. V gave up 4 bases and J gave up 7 bases; unmatched junction bases: 3.

The J gene is TRBJ1-2, the V gene TRBV7-6; D possibly corresponds to TRBD1 (6 bases). Trimming removed 4 bases from V and 5 bases from J, with 11 bases in between. The CDR3 totals 13 residues. Germline values: CDR1 SGHVS, CDR2 FNYEAQ. Here the CDR3 reads CASSYAQGYGYTF. DNA for the CDR3: TGTGCCAGCAGCTATGCACAGGGTTATGGCTACACCTTC. Looking up the rest from reference TRBV7-6 and TRBJ1-2 gives the full variable domain: GAGVSQSPRYKVTKRGQDVALRCDPISGHVSLYWYRQALGQGPEFLTYFNYEAQQDKSGLPNDRFSAERPEGSISTLTIQRTEQRDSAMYRCASSYAQGYGYTFGSGTRLTVV.

The rearrangement links TRBV13 to TRBJ1-3; weak D call: TRBD1 (6 bases). From germline, CDR1 is PRHDT and CDR2 FYEKMQ (reference sequence). This CDR3 has 16 amino acids. V was pared by 4 bases and J by 0 bases, with 13 bases between. The CDR3 nucleotides are TGTGCCAGCAGCTCACTCAGGGGACCCTCTGGAAACACCATATATTTT. Translating it yields CASSSLRGPSGNTIYF.

The rearrangement uses TRBV28 and TRBJ1-1, with 8 bases identical to TRBD1. The CDR3 runs 14 residues. Trimming took 3 bases from V and 4 from J; bases not matched to a gene: 4. Germline CDR1 and CDR2: MDHEN and SYDVKM. In nucleotides, the CDR3 is TGTGCCAGCAGTTTGGCGACAGGGGCCACTGAAGCTTTCTTT. Encoded protein: CASSLATGATEAFF.

In its sample, this clone was seen once. This chain links TRBV7-9 with TRBJ1-5, with D uncertain. CDR1 is SEHNR and CDR2 is FQNEAQ in the germline V gene (reference sequence). This CDR3 has 14 amino acids. With 1 base removed from V and 3 bases from J, the gap between germline ends came to 7 bases. This chain's CDR3 is CASSLGANNQPQHF. The DNA of the CDR3 is TGTGCCAGCAGCTTAGGAGCCAACAATCAGCCCCAGCATTTT. The full variable domain, with the rest looked up from reference TRBV7-9 and TRBJ1-5, is DTGVSQNPRHKITKRGQNVTFRCDPISEHNRLYWYRQTLGQGPEFLTYFQNEAQLEKSRLLSDRFSAERPKGSFSTLEIQRTEQGDSAMYLCASSLGANNQPQHFGDGTRLSIL.

This chain uses TRBV6-5 with TRBJ1-4, with unresolved D. Per germline, CDR1 MNHEY and CDR2 SVGAGI. The germline V and J ends were trimmed by 4 bases and 0 bases, with 9 bases remaining between them. CDR3 size: 15 residues. CDR3 in DNA: TGTGCCAGCAGTTTCCCCTCTGCAACTAATGAAAAACTGTTTTTT. Translation gives CASSFPSATNEKLFF.

The chain carries TRBV6-1 and TRBJ2-3; the match to TRBD2 covers 9 bases. The CDR3 length is 15 residues. The V gene's germline CDR1 is MNHNS and CDR2 SASEGT. Trimming removed 6 bases from V and 0 bases from J; junction bases left unmatched: 4. The CDR3 protein is CASRRGRASTDTQYF. Here the CDR3 DNA reads TGTGCCAGCAGGCGCGGGAGGGCTAGCACAGATACGCAGTATTTT.

The chain has TRBV11-3 and TRBJ2-2; no firm D call. The CDR3 loop spans 13 amino acids. The V end was cut by 1 base, the J end by 4 bases, with 4 bases between. Germline lookup yields CDR1 SGHNT and CDR2 YENEEA. CDR3 nucleotides: TGTGCCAGCAGCTTAGGTCTCACCGGGGAGCTGTTTTTT. Translated: CASSLGLTGELFF.

V gene TRBV19 combines with J gene TRBJ2-5; 9 positions match TRBD1. The junction had 5 bases not matched to a gene; V was cut back by 4 bases and J by 2 bases. The germline V gene encodes CDR1 LNHDA and CDR2 SQIVND (reference sequence). There are 15 residues in the CDR3. CDR3 loop: CASSTPGQGQETQYF. CDR3 coding DNA: TGTGCCAGTAGTACCCCGGGACAGGGTCAAGAGACCCAGTACTTC.

V and J are TRBV11-3 and TRBJ2-3; tentative D call: TRBD2 (5 bases). Between the trimmed V and J ends, which lost 1 base and 5 bases, there was a span of 13 bases. The CDR3 is 15 residues long. Per germline, CDR1 SGHNT and CDR2 YENEEA. The CDR3 region is CASSLGPSAGDTQYF. CDR3 coding DNA: TGTGCCAGCAGCTTAGGCCCCTCGGCGGGAGATACGCAGTATTTT.

J is TRBJ1-2 and V is TRBV5-1; 9 bases are shared with TRBD1. The CDR3 has 13 residues. Germline assignment: CDR1 SGHRS and CDR2 YFSETQ. Trimming at V came to 4 bases and at J to 6 bases, leaving 4 bases not matched to a gene. CDR3 nucleotide sequence: TGCGCCAGCAGCGCGGGACAGGGTGATGGCTACACCTTC. Amino acid sequence: CASSAGQGDGYTF.

This chain connects TRBV9 to TRBJ1-1; D unclear. Germline V gives CDR1 SGDLS, CDR2 YYNGEE. Trimming removed 0 bases at V and 1 base at J, with 7 bases between. The CDR3 length is 14 residues. CDR3 sequence reads: CASSVGEPNTEAFF. In DNA form, the CDR3 reads TGTGCCAGCAGCGTAGGGGAGCCGAACACTGAAGCTTTCTTT.

The chain uses TRBV5-6 and TRBJ2-1; D is uncertain. This CDR3 is 13 amino acids long. Germline V lookup: CDR1 SGHDT, CDR2 YYEEEE. Trimming left V 2 bases short and J 4 bases short, with 7 bases between. The CDR3, as DNA: TGTGCCAGCAGCTTTCCCGGTTACAATGAGCAGTTCTTC. It translates to CASSFPGYNEQFF.

The chain links TRBV18 to TRBJ1-1, with D perhaps matching TRBD1 (5 bases). This CDR3 comprises 14 residues. V lost 3 bases and J 3 bases, leaving 11 bases between the germline ends. Germline V gene lookup returns CDR1 KGHSH and CDR2 LQKENI. DNA for the CDR3: TGTGCCAGCTCACCGCGACAGCTCGACACTGAAGCTTTCTTT. Its protein product is CASSPRQLDTEAFF.

This clone showed up just a few times. The chain recombines TRBV4-2 with TRBJ2-2; 8 positions match TRBD1. This CDR3 contains 16 residues. V trimming: 4 bases; J trimming: 5 bases; junction bases outside the gene matches: 9. Germline CDR1 LGHNA, CDR2 YNFKEQ. The CDR3 DNA reads as TGTGCCAGCAGCCTAGAACAGGGGGTAAGGACCGGGGAGCTGTTTTTT. Protein sequence: CASSLEQGVRTGELFF.

The chain is built from TRBV7-7 and TRBJ2-2; tentative D call: TRBD1 (5 bases). This CDR3 comprises 14 residues. The ends were cut back, 10 bases at V and 0 bases at J, with 12 bases in the middle. Per germline, CDR1 SSHAT and CDR2 FNYEAQ (reference sequence). DNA for the CDR3: TGTGCCATTCGACAGAACTCGAACACCGGGGAGCTGTTTTTT. This codes for CAIRQNSNTGELFF. Variable domain in full (rest from reference TRBV7-7 and TRBJ2-2): GAGVSQSPRYKVTKRGQDVTLRCDPISSHATLYWYQQALGQGPEFLTYFNYEAQPDKSGLPSDRFSAERPEGSISTLTIQRTEQRDSAMYRCAIRQNSNTGELFFGEGSRLTVL.